This entry lists 7 T cell receptor beta chains sequenced from one sample in a study of blood T cells in healthy people across ages. Through a sample-barcoded 5' primer and a J-beta primer mix, a second PCR was run for about 6 to 12 cycles. TCRdb re-analysed the 5' RACE reads in MiXCR, keeping a single row per CDR3 protein. This sample has roughly 790,000 distinct CDR3 sequences, with roughly 41% found just once. Sequences were obtained from blood. The origin of the receptors is a woman between 55 and 75 years old in good health.

V usage is TRBV2 and J usage is TRBJ2-3; the match to TRBD2 covers 9 bases. The V and J ends lost 6 bases and 1 base, in that order; junction bases with no gene match: 5. Germline V gene lookup returns CDR1 SNHLY and CDR2 FYNNEI. The CDR3 loop spans 15 amino acids. The CDR3 region has the DNA TGTGCCAGCAGGCCCTGGACTAGCGGCACAGATACGCAGTATTTT. Translated, it gives CASRPWTSGTDTQYF.

This clonotype showed up many times. The chain recombines TRBV12-3 or TRBV12-4 with TRBJ1-2, with D perhaps TRBD1 (5 bases). This CDR3 has 15 amino acids. V lost 5 bases, J lost 2 bases, and 15 bases lay in between. The CDR3 is CASSLPGLGNYGYTF. The CDR3 bases are TGTGCCAGCAGTCTCCCGGGGCTGGGGAACTATGGCTACACCTTC.

This clonotype occurred many times. DNA for the CDR3: TGTGCCAGCGAGACTCCAGGGGTCCACGAGCAGTACTTC. It yields the protein CASETPGVHEQYF. This chain uses TRBV28 with TRBJ2-7; possible D gene TRBD1, 6 bases. The germline gives CDR1 MDHEN, CDR2 SYDVKM. Trimming removed 8 bases at V and 5 bases at J, with 16 bases between. The CDR3 is 13 amino acids.

Here the CDR3 reads CASSQRGGETQYF. The CDR3 DNA reads TGTGCCAGCAGCCAACGAGGGGGGGAGACCCAGTACTTC. The chain has TRBV3-1 and TRBJ2-5; either TRBD1 or TRBD2 may supply D (6 bases each). Germline lookup yields CDR1 LGHDT and CDR2 YNNKEL (reference sequence). The CDR3 covers 13 residues. Trimming left V 2 bases short and J 5 bases short, with 9 bases between.

V gene TRBV20-1 combines with J gene TRBJ2-1; D unresolved. Trimming pared 4 bases from V and 10 bases from J, leaving 14 bases between. CDR3 length: 12 residues. Germline loops: CDR1 DFQATT, CDR2 SNEGSKA (reference sequence). In nucleotides, the CDR3 is TGCAGTGCTAAGCACAGAAGTCGGGAGCAGTTCTTC. Encoded protein: CSAKHRSREQFF.

The CDR3 nucleotides read TGTGCCAGCAGCGTAAATCAGGGGGACTACGAGCAGTACTTC. This encodes CASSVNQGDYEQYF. The chain recombines TRBV9 with TRBJ2-7, with 7 nucleotides matching TRBD1. Trimming at V came to 1 base and at J to 3 bases, leaving 4 bases not matched to a gene. This CDR3 has 14 amino acids. Germline V gene data show CDR1 as SGDLS and CDR2 as YYNGEE.

This clonotype came up a few times. The V and J genes are TRBV10-1 and TRBJ1-2; TRBD1 matches 11 bases. Germline V gene sequence: CDR1 WNHNN, CDR2 SYGVQD (reference sequence). This CDR3 is built from 14 residues. With V trimmed by 6 bases and J by 7 bases, 7 bases remained unmatched. CDR3 nucleotides: TGCGCCAGCAGCCCCGGACAGGGGGCTCTTGGCTACACCTTC. This translates into CASSPGQGALGYTF.